This T cell receptor (beta chain) was recovered during a study of OX40 agonist ivuxolimab in advanced cancers. Study summary: An anti-OX40 (CD134) antibody with agonistic activity, ivuxolimab, was administered to patients. Patients achieving partial responses numbered three: one hepatocellular carcinoma case and two cutaneous melanoma cases.

Here immunoSEQ multiplex PCR was the method, and the copy in TCRdb shows in-frame clones only, minus some. The sample lists fewer than 45,000 clones, around nine tenths occurring once. Losses at the gene ends were 0 bases for V and 5 bases for J; bases not matched to a gene: 9. The CDR3 covers 16 residues. Germline V lookup: CDR1 SGHRS, CDR2 YFSETQ. The sequence came from an adult with an advanced solid tumor such as melanoma, head and neck, liver or kidney cancer. The chain carries TRBV5-1 and TRBJ2-5; 8 bases are shared with TRBD2. Sequencing used CD4+ or CD8+ T cells sorted from blood, obtained in a trial of the OX40 agonist ivuxolimab. The CDR3: CASSLVGTRGDETQYF. CDR3 in DNA: TGCGCCAGCAGCTTGGTAGGGACTAGGGGGGATGAGACCCAGTACTTC.